This paragraph reports one T cell receptor (beta chain). The investigators amplified TCR beta CDR3 regions from RNA transcripts. Using the HTBI primer set, a first-round RT-PCR was run on the TCR CDR3. TCRdb passed the multiplex PCR reads through MiXCR, listing each CDR3 protein once. Among over 500,000 distinct CDR3 sequences listed, approximately 17% were seen once. The data derive from a study of T cells in Graves' hyperthyroidism and ophthalmopathy. Diagnosing involved the use of clinical symptoms, serum thyroxine and TRAb, thyroid ultrasound and orbital computed tomography. PBMCs were sourced from roughly 9.7 ml fresh peripheral blood. The material sequenced was blood. This receptor was taken from a woman aged 18-29 years with Graves' ophthalmopathy.

CDR3 DNA sequence: TGTGCCAGCAGCTCGACAGGGTTCCTGAACACTGAAGCTTTCTTT. Translating it yields CASSSTGFLNTEAFF. The chain uses TRBV7-9 and TRBJ1-1, with 7 positions matching TRBD1. Trimming cost V 4 bases and J 0 bases; bases outside gene matches: 5. Per germline, CDR1 SEHNR and CDR2 FQNEAQ (reference sequence). The CDR3 is 15 residues long.